Listed below are T cell receptor beta chains from one sample, sequenced in a study of T cell changes during pregnancy in multiple sclerosis. Only in-frame clones appear in the TCRdb table, and some are missing; sequencing was by immunoSEQ multiplex PCR. The sample includes about 76,000 clones, 85% to 95% of them seen just once. The source material was peripheral blood, sampled in the second trimester of pregnancy. These TCRs come from a female donor with multiple sclerosis, enrolled in a pregnancy study. CDR3s include the opening cysteine and the closing phenylalanine or tryptophan. Fields, in order: clone size, D gene, V gene, J gene, CDR3 protein, CDR3 DNA. A D gene is named only where the DNA matches it firmly. Clone size is shown for a subset of rows, as once, few, many or a class of expanded clone.

>NA|NA|TRBV6-1|TRBJ2-3
CASQLARTDTQYF
TGTGCCAGCCAACTAGCTAGAACAGATACGCAGTATTTT
>NA|NA|TRBV27|TRBJ1-2
CASRRDMLTYGYTF
TGTGCCAGCAGACGGGACATGCTTACCTATGGCTACACCTTC
>NA|NA|TRBV6-1|TRBJ1-2
CASTTVYGYTF
TGTGCCAGCACTACGGTCTATGGCTACACCTTC
>NA|NA|TRBV7-9|TRBJ2-1
CASSGPGLSSNEQFF
TGTGCCAGCAGCGGCCCGGGACTCTCCTCGAATGAGCAGTTCTTC
>NA|TRBD2|TRBV4-1|TRBJ2-7
CASSQRAGGSYEQYF
TGCGCCAGCAGCCAACGAGCGGGGGGCTCCTACGAGCAGTACTTC
>NA|NA|TRBV6-1|TRBJ1-5
CASSALSSGGNQPQHF
TGTGCCAGCAGTGCCCTCAGCTCGGGAGGCAATCAGCCCCAGCATTTT
>NA|NA|TRBV19|TRBJ2-3
CASSAGEDTQYF
TGTGCCAGTAGTGCCGGAGAGGATACGCAGTATTTT
>NA|NA|TRBV13|TRBJ2-5
CASSPPPGRQEETQYF
TGTGCCAGCAGCCCTCCCCCAGGCAGACAAGAAGAGACCCAGTACTTC
>few|TRBD1|TRBV4-1|TRBJ2-2
CASSPGTGQLTGELFF
TGCGCCAGCAGCCCTGGGACGGGACAGCTCACCGGGGAGCTGTTTTTT
>NA|NA|TRBV9|TRBJ2-1
CASSDNYRGHGDNEQFF
TGTGCCAGCAGCGATAATTACAGAGGACACGGAGACAATGAGCAGTTCTTC
>NA|TRBD2|TRBV4-2|TRBJ2-5
CASSRLAGGQETQYF
TGTGCCAGCAGCCGACTAGCGGGGGGTCAAGAGACCCAGTACTTC
>NA|NA|TRBV5-1|TRBJ2-1
CASSLGWGERTYNEQFF
TGCGCCAGCAGCTTGGGTTGGGGAGAACGAACCTACAATGAGCAGTTCTTC
>once|TRBD1|TRBV5-6|TRBJ2-7
CASSLPGQGAHEQYF
TGTGCCAGCAGCTTACCGGGACAGGGGGCCCACGAGCAGTACTTC
>NA|NA|TRBV5-5|TRBJ2-3
CASSLVTPTDTQYF
TGTGCCAGCAGCTTGGTTACACCCACAGATACGCAGTATTTT
>once|NA|TRBV6-5|TRBJ1-1
CASSYSQGGGGAFF
TGTGCCAGCAGTTACTCCCAGGGCGGGGGAGGGGCTTTCTTT
>NA|TRBD1|TRBV12-5|TRBJ2-5
CASGLGTGGRKRETQYF
TGTGCTAGTGGTTTGGGGACAGGGGGCCGCAAGCGAGAGACCCAGTACTTC
>NA|NA|TRBV12-5|TRBJ2-2
CASGASQAAGTGELFF
TGTGCTAGTGGGGCATCACAAGCAGCGGGCACCGGGGAGCTGTTTTTT
>NA|TRBD1|TRBV23-1|TRBJ1-2
CASSHARGRGYTF
TGCGCCAGCAGTCATGCGAGGGGGCGAGGCTACACCTTC
>NA|NA|TRBV6-5|TRBJ2-7
CASSYGAEGEQYF
TGTGCCAGCAGTTACGGGGCGGAGGGCGAGCAGTACTTC
>few|NA|TRBV9|TRBJ1-5
CASSVIPDQPQHF
TGTGCCAGCAGCGTAATCCCTGATCAGCCCCAGCATTTT
>NA|TRBD2|TRBV5-1|TRBJ2-3
CASSVEAGSVPDTQYF
TGCGCCAGCAGCGTGGAAGCGGGGTCTGTCCCAGATACGCAGTATTTT
>NA|TRBD1|TRBV15|TRBJ1-1
CATSRGTGGTEAFF
TGTGCCACCAGCAGAGGGACAGGGGGCACTGAAGCTTTCTTT
>NA|TRBD2|TRBV5-6|TRBJ2-3
CASGGDFSTDTQYF
TGTGCCAGCGGGGGGGATTTTAGCACAGATACGCAGTATTTT
>NA|TRBD1|TRBV6-6|TRBJ2-7
CASSDRGREQYF
TGTGCCAGCAGCGACAGGGGGCGCGAGCAGTACTTC
>NA|TRBD1|TRBV7-9|TRBJ1-6
CASSSPGQGSSPLHF
TGTGCCAGCAGCTCCCCGGGACAGGGCTCTTCACCCCTCCACTTT
>NA|NA|TRBV18|TRBJ1-1
CASSTVSTEAFF
TGTGCCAGCTCCACCGTGAGCACTGAAGCTTTCTTT
>NA|TRBD2|TRBV5-6|TRBJ2-5
CASSLVGLAGGNGETQYF
TGTGCCAGCAGCTTGGTCGGACTAGCGGGGGGGAACGGTGAGACCCAGTACTTC
>NA|NA|TRBV10-3|TRBJ2-3
CAIRGFRAGPSTDTQYF
TGTGCCATCAGGGGGTTTCGGGCGGGGCCTAGCACAGATACGCAGTATTTT
>NA|NA|TRBV7-7|TRBJ2-1
CASSLALGATQFF
TGTGCTAGCAGCTTAGCGCTGGGAGCGACGCAGTTCTTC
>once|NA|TRBV1|TRBJ2-2
CTSSQDTRGGARRGELFF
TGCACCAGCAGCCAAGATACCCGCGGGGGGGCACGTCGCGGGGAGCTGTTTTTT
>NA|TRBD1|TRBV19|TRBJ1-1
CASSTRYRGANTEAFF
TGTGCCAGTAGTACCCGCTACAGGGGCGCGAACACTGAAGCTTTCTTT
>NA|NA|TRBV6-5|TRBJ2-5
CASSYWQGETQYF
TGTGCCAGCAGTTACTGGCAGGGTGAGACCCAGTACTTC
>NA|NA|TRBV27|TRBJ1-6
CASRRAGNSPLHF
TGTGCCAGCAGACGCGCGGGGAATTCACCCCTCCACTTT
>NA|TRBD2|TRBV4-1|TRBJ2-1
CASSQVALAGVSYNEQFF
TGCGCCAGCAGCCAAGTTGCCCTTGCGGGGGTCTCCTACAATGAGCAGTTCTTC
>NA|NA|TRBV30|TRBJ1-5
CAWSVAGSQPQHF
TGTGCCTGGAGTGTGGCAGGGTCCCAGCCCCAGCATTTT
>once|TRBD1|TRBV5-1|TRBJ2-2
CASSLAGTANTGELFF
TGCGCCAGCAGCTTGGCCGGGACAGCGAACACCGGGGAGCTGTTTTTT
>once|TRBD1|TRBV27|TRBJ1-4
CASSQDRRNEKLFF
TGTGCCAGCAGCCAGGACAGGCGCAATGAAAAACTGTTTTTT
>NA|TRBD1|TRBV5-6|TRBJ1-1
CASSDRGRAPEAFF
TGTGCCAGCAGTGACAGGGGGCGCGCCCCTGAAGCTTTCTTT
>NA|TRBD1|TRBV7-2|TRBJ2-1
CASSSRTGNNEQFF
TGTGCCAGCAGCTCGAGGACAGGGAACAATGAGCAGTTCTTC
>NA|TRBD2|TRBV29-1|TRBJ2-4
CSVALAAVNIQYF
TGCAGCGTCGCGCTAGCGGCCGTAAACATTCAGTACTTC
>NA|TRBD1|TRBV7-9|TRBJ2-3
CASSFQRGPSTDTQYF
TGTGCCAGCAGCTTTCAGAGGGGGCCGAGCACAGATACGCAGTATTTT
>NA|TRBD1|TRBV30|TRBJ2-5
CAWDARTGETQYF
TGTGCCTGGGACGCCCGGACAGGGGAGACCCAGTACTTC
>NA|NA|TRBV7-3|TRBJ2-6
CASSLRAREDGANVLTF
TGTGCCAGCAGCTTAAGAGCCAGGGAAGATGGGGCCAACGTCCTGACTTTC
>NA|NA|TRBV11-2|TRBJ1-1
CASSLEARAEAFF
TGTGCCAGCAGCTTAGAGGCCAGGGCGGAAGCTTTCTTT
>NA|NA|TRBV9|TRBJ2-2
CASSVGAPFSNTGELFF
TGTGCCAGCAGCGTAGGAGCCCCATTTTCGAACACCGGGGAGCTGTTTTTT
>NA|NA|TRBV9|TRBJ1-3
CASSVGGGGNTIYF
TGTGCCAGCAGCGTAGGTGGGGGCGGAAACACCATATATTTT
>NA|TRBD1|TRBV27|TRBJ2-1
CASSPSLGQGAFSSYNEQFF
TGTGCCAGCAGTCCCTCACTGGGACAGGGGGCCTTCAGCTCCTACAATGAGCAGTTCTTC
>NA|TRBD1|TRBV18|TRBJ2-7
CASSPGQGSYEQYF
TGTGCCAGCTCACCCGGACAGGGCTCCTACGAGCAGTACTTC
>NA|TRBD1|TRBV4-1|TRBJ1-1
CASSPTTRTGANTEAFF
TGCGCCAGCAGCCCAACCACCCGGACAGGGGCGAACACTGAAGCTTTCTTT
>NA|TRBD1|TRBV27|TRBJ1-6
CASSVDPPDRKNSPLHF
TGTGCCAGCAGTGTAGACCCCCCGGACAGGAAGAATTCACCCCTCCACTTT
>NA|NA|TRBV27|TRBJ1-2
CASSPFKIGGAGGYTF
TGTGCCAGCAGTCCCTTTAAGATAGGGGGGGCAGGAGGCTACACCTTC
>NA|TRBD2|TRBV11-3|TRBJ2-3
CASSFGLAGDTQYF
TGTGCCAGCAGCTTCGGACTAGCGGGAGATACGCAGTATTTT
>NA|TRBD2|TRBV13|TRBJ2-1
CASSSTSLNEQFF
TGTGCCAGCAGCTCGACTAGCTTAAATGAGCAGTTCTTC
>NA|TRBD2|TRBV5-6|TRBJ2-7
CASSQGLAGVSYEQYF
TGTGCCAGCAGCCAGGGACTAGCGGGGGTCTCCTACGAGCAGTACTTC
>NA|NA|TRBV27|TRBJ2-7
CASSLSRLPPGEQYF
TGTGCCAGCAGTTTATCGAGACTTCCCCCGGGCGAGCAGTACTTC
>NA|NA|TRBV7-8|TRBJ1-2
CASSLSRDSNYGYTF
TGTGCCAGCAGCTTAAGCCGAGACTCTAACTATGGCTACACCTTC
>NA|TRBD1|TRBV5-6|TRBJ1-2
CASRPGQGSYGYTF
TGTGCCAGCAGACCTGGACAGGGGAGCTATGGCTACACCTTC
>NA|TRBD1|TRBV19|TRBJ1-1
CASSMPGGRTEAFF
TGTGCCAGTAGTATGCCAGGGGGCCGGACTGAAGCTTTCTTT
>NA|NA|TRBV28|TRBJ1-5
CASSPHRIDQPQHF
TGTGCCAGCAGTCCCCACAGAATTGATCAGCCCCAGCATTTT
>NA|NA|TRBV9|TRBJ2-1
CASSPRAGHYNEQFF
TGTGCCAGCAGCCCCCGGGCGGGCCATTACAATGAGCAGTTCTTC